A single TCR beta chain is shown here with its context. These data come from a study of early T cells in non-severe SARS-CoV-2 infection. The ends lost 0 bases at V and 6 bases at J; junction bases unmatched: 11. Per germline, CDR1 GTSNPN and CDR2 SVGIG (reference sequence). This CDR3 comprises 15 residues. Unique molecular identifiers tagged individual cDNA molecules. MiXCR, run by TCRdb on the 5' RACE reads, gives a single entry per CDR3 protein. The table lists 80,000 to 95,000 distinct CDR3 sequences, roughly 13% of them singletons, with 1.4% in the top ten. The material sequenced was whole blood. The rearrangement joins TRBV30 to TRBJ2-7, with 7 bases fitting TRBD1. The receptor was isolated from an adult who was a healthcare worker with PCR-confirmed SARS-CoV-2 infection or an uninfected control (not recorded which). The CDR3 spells CAWSVETGSVGEQYF. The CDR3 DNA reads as TGTGCCTGGAGTGTAGAGACAGGGAGTGTCGGCGAGCAGTACTTC.